One and the same sample provided the 25 T cell receptor beta chains below, sequenced in a study of T cells after yellow fever vaccination. MiXCR, run by TCRdb on the 5' RACE reads, gives a single entry per CDR3 protein. This repertoire shows about 320,000 distinct CDR3 sequences, around 4.4% found once; its top ten account for around 19%. The sample consisted of PBMCs, taken 15 days after the yellow fever booster vaccination. These receptors originate from a man younger than 30 who received the YFV17D yellow fever vaccine.

The table lists this clonotype with a few counts. One end of the junction is discordant with germline, which a read error may explain. The chain recombines TRBV18 with TRBJ1-6; D perhaps matches TRBD1 (6 bases). The length of the CDR3 is 16 residues. Per germline, CDR1 KGHSH and CDR2 LQKENI. CDR3 DNA sequence: TGTGCAAGCTCACCAGAACGGGACACTAGCCTCTCACCCCTCCACTTT. The encoded protein is CASSPERDTSLSPLHF.

This clonotype was observed many times. The chain carries TRBV28 and TRBJ2-2; unclear D gene. V dropped 2 bases and J dropped 6 bases, with 10 bases sitting between them. The length of the CDR3 is 14 residues. Germline V CDR1 and CDR2: MDHEN, SYDVKM. In nucleotides, the CDR3 is TGTGCCAGCAGTTTACCCCAGGACGCCGGGGAGCTGTTTTTT. Protein product: CASSLPQDAGELFF.

This clonotype was seen more than once but under ten times. CDR3 amino acids: CASNSRGETQYF. The CDR3 DNA reads as TGTGCCAGTAACTCCAGGGGAGAGACCCAGTACTTC. The J gene is TRBJ2-5, the V gene TRBV19, with D possibly TRBD1 on 6 matching bases. Per germline, CDR1 LNHDA and CDR2 SQIVND (reference sequence). V was clipped by 7 bases and J by 4 bases, with 10 bases between them. The length of the CDR3 is 12 residues.

The table lists this clonotype with many counts. The chain uses TRBV7-8 and TRBJ1-6; no firm D call. This CDR3 comprises 15 residues. V lost 4 bases and J lost 8, with 15 bases in between. Germline V gene sequence: CDR1 SGHVS, CDR2 FQNEAQ. The CDR3 protein is CASSSTVGSDSPLHF. As DNA, the CDR3 is TGTGCCAGCAGCTCTACTGTTGGTTCGGATTCACCCCTCCACTTT. Full variable domain (remainder filled in from reference TRBV7-8 and TRBJ1-6): GAGVSQSPRYKVAKRGQDVALRCDPISGHVSLFWYQQALGQGPEFLTYFQNEAQLDKSGLPSDRFFAERPEGSVSTLKIQRTQQEDSAVYLCASSSTVGSDSPLHFGNGTRLTVT.

The chain carries TRBV11-2 and TRBJ2-3; 8 nucleotides agree with TRBD2. The V segment lost 0 bases and the J segment 1 base; nucleotides outside the gene matches: 3. Looked up from germline, CDR1 is SGHAT and CDR2 is FQNNGV. This CDR3 is 16 amino acids long. The CDR3 DNA reads as TGTGCCAGCAGCTTAGACGGGGGGGCTCGCACAGATACGCAGTATTTT. Its translation: CASSLDGGARTDTQYF.

This clonotype has at least ten counts. The chain recombines TRBV5-1 with TRBJ1-2; 11 positions agree with TRBD1. The CDR3 is 14 amino acids. Germline CDR1 SGHRS, CDR2 YFSETQ. The V gene end was trimmed by 1 base and the J gene end by 6 bases; junction bases not matched to a gene: 2. The CDR3 region has the DNA TGCGCCAGCAGCTTGAGGACAGGGGGCGATGGCTACACCTTC. Translation gives CASSLRTGGDGYTF.

The chain is built from TRBV7-2 and TRBJ2-7, with 7 nucleotides matching TRBD1. The V gene's germline CDR1 is SGHTA and CDR2 FQGNSA. The CDR3 consists of 14 residues. V was clipped by 1 base and J by 3 bases; unmatched bases: 3. The CDR3 reads CASSLGDSLYEQYF. The CDR3 nucleotides read TGTGCCAGCAGCTTAGGGGACAGTCTCTACGAGCAGTACTTC.

This clonotype was recorded a few times. The chain uses TRBV5-6 and TRBJ2-7, with 11 bases aligning to TRBD1. Germline assignment: CDR1 SGHDT and CDR2 YYEEEE. The CDR3 runs to 14 residues. The trim removed 4 bases at V and 6 bases at J, leaving 6 bases unmatched. The CDR3 sequence is CASSQDRGLFEQYV. CDR3 nucleotides: TGTGCCAGCAGCCAGGACAGGGGGCTGTTCGAGCAGTACGTC.

This chain joins TRBV5-1 and TRBJ1-2; D might be TRBD1 (5 bases). With 6 bases removed from V and 8 bases from J, the gap between germline ends came to 29 bases. CDR1 is SGHRS and CDR2 is YFSETQ in the germline V gene. The CDR3 is 17 residues long. The CDR3 reads CASTQSSGADVFRGYTF. Written as DNA, the CDR3 is TGCGCCAGCACCCAGTCGTCCGGGGCGGATGTTTTTAGAGGCTACACCTTC.

The V gene is TRBV6-1, the J gene TRBJ1-5; D is possibly TRBD1 (6 bases). Germline V gene sequence: CDR1 MNHNS, CDR2 SASEGT. This CDR3 region has 13 residues. Trimming removed 8 bases at V and 4 bases at J, with 12 bases between. CDR3 in DNA: TGTGCCAGCGTTCCTACAGGGAATCAGCCCCAGCATTTT. Its translation is CASVPTGNQPQHF.

This clonotype was recorded many times. V is TRBV7-2 and J is TRBJ2-3; D may be TRBD1 or TRBD2 (6 bases each). The V end was cut by 1 base, the J end by 4 bases, with 12 bases between. The CDR3 sequence is 15 residues long. Germline values: CDR1 SGHTA, CDR2 FQGNSA. The CDR3 bases are TGTGCCAGCAGCTTAGTAGGGGGGTTCCCAGATACGCAGTATTTT. Translation gives CASSLVGGFPDTQYF.

The table lists this clonotype with many counts. The chain uses TRBV20-1 and TRBJ2-1, with TRBD2 matching over 9 bases. V shed 1 base, J shed 5 bases, and the junction held 6 bases outside the gene matches. The length of the CDR3 is 15 residues. Germline assignment: CDR1 DFQATT and CDR2 SNEGSKA (reference sequence). The CDR3 region has the DNA TGCAGTGCTAGAGGAGGCGGGGGGGCCAACAATGAGCAGTTCTTC. Translating gives CSARGGGGANNEQFF.

This clonotype was seen many times. The chain joins TRBV7-9 to TRBJ2-3, with 7 bases identical to TRBD1. This CDR3 is built from 14 residues. Germline V gene data show CDR1 as SEHNR and CDR2 as FQNEAQ (reference sequence). Losses at the gene ends were 7 bases for V and 0 bases for J; bases not matched to a gene: 4. DNA of the CDR3: TGTGCCAGCATCAACAGGGGTAGCACAGATACGCAGTATTTT. Its protein is CASINRGSTDTQYF.

This clonotype has ten or more counts. This chain uses TRBV6-5 with TRBJ2-4; perhaps TRBD1 as D (7 bases). CDR3 length equals 17 residues. Trimming pared 6 bases from V and 3 bases from J, leaving 21 bases between. Germline V gene data show CDR1 as MNHEY and CDR2 as SVGAGI. The CDR3 DNA sequence: TGTGCCAGCAGCCCTCAGGGGGGCGGGAAAGTCAAAAACATTCAGTACTTC. Translating gives CASSPQGGGKVKNIQYF.

This clonotype was seen many times. The chain joins TRBV11-2 to TRBJ2-5; TRBD1 might be the D (6 bases). Germline assignment: CDR1 SGHAT and CDR2 FQNNGV. CDR3 size: 11 residues. The ends were cut back, 5 bases at V and 7 bases at J, with 8 bases in the middle. The CDR3 region is CASSLGGTQYF. The DNA for the CDR3 is TGTGCCAGCAGCCTAGGGGGGACCCAGTACTTC.

The chain links TRBV4-2 to TRBJ1-2; a weak D match, TRBD1 (5 bases). This CDR3 is built from 16 residues. Germline-derived CDR1 and CDR2 are LGHNA and YNFKEQ. V was cut by 4 bases and J by 0 bases, with 15 bases left in between. The CDR3 DNA reads as TGTGCCAGCAGCCTTATGGTTGGGGGGACTAACTATGGCTACACCTTC. It specifies CASSLMVGGTNYGYTF.

The rearrangement uses TRBV2 and TRBJ2-2; 8 positions agree with TRBD2. V shed 6 bases and J 4 bases; nucleotides not matched to a gene: 4. The CDR3 length is 14 residues. Germline V CDR1 and CDR2: SNHLY, FYNNEI. In DNA, the CDR3 is TGTGCCAGCAGGGTAGCGGGGACCACCGGGGAGCTGTTTTTT. The encoded protein is CASRVAGTTGELFF. The whole variable domain, remainder taken from reference TRBV2 and TRBJ2-2, is EPEVTQTPSHQVTQMGQEVILRCVPISNHLYFYWYRQILGQKVEFLVSFYNNEISEKSEIFDDQFSVERPDGSNFTLKIRSTKLEDSAMYFCASRVAGTTGELFFGEGSRLTVL.

This clonotype occurred a few times. The CDR3 loop reads CSVYGLAGTDTQYF. DNA for the CDR3: TGCAGCGTTTACGGACTAGCGGGGACAGATACGCAGTATTTT. This chain links TRBV29-1 with TRBJ2-3; 12 bases line up with TRBD2. Germline values: CDR1 SQVTM, CDR2 ANQGSEA. The CDR3 covers 14 residues. Germline trimming cut 5 bases from V and 3 bases from J; bases unmatched to any gene: 3.

This clonotype was found many times. The chain combines TRBV6-6 with TRBJ1-4, with D uncertain. This CDR3 comprises 15 residues. The germline V gene encodes CDR1 MNHNY and CDR2 SVGAGI (reference sequence). Between the trimmed V and J ends, which lost 2 bases and 8 bases, there was a span of 15 bases. CDR3 in DNA: TGTGCCAGCAGTTACCAAGAATCCGGGAGCGAAAAACTGTTTTTT. It is translated as CASSYQESGSEKLFF.

This clonotype appeared a few times. This chain connects TRBV7-9 to TRBJ2-5, with D tentatively TRBD2 (6 bases). V was clipped by 3 bases and J by 5 bases, with 13 bases between them. This CDR3 contains 14 residues. Germline V lookup: CDR1 SEHNR, CDR2 FQNEAQ (reference sequence). CDR3 nucleotide sequence: TGTGCCAGCAGCTTCGCGGGGAATCGGGAGACCCAGTACTTC. Residues: CASSFAGNRETQYF.

J is TRBJ1-3 and V is TRBV7-2; D is uncertain. CDR3 length equals 15 residues. Germline CDR1 and CDR2: SGHTA and FQGNSA. V was shortened by 3 bases and J by 4 bases, with 13 bases between the two germline ends. CDR3 sequence reads: CASSFTTASGNTIYF. CDR3 bases: TGTGCCAGCAGCTTCACCACTGCGAGCGGAAACACCATATATTTT.

This clonotype has ten or more counts. The rearrangement uses TRBV6-5 and TRBJ2-6; 7 bases map to TRBD1. The CDR3 is 15 residues long. The V and J ends lost 7 bases and 0 bases, in that order; junction bases with no gene match: 3. Germline V gene data show CDR1 as MNHEY and CDR2 as SVGAGI. The CDR3 DNA follows: TGTGCCAGCACCTGGGACAGCTCTGGGGCCAACGTCCTGACTTTC. Translation gives CASTWDSSGANVLTF.

This clonotype was recorded many times. The chain couples TRBV7-2 to TRBJ1-5; D is unclear. This CDR3 has 13 amino acids. Germline loops: CDR1 SGHTA, CDR2 FQGNSA. V was pared by 2 bases and J by 7 bases, with 9 bases between. The CDR3 nucleotides read TGTGCCAGCAGCTTACAAGTCGGGCAGCCCCAGCATTTT. Protein sequence: CASSLQVGQPQHF.

Only a few counts were recorded for this clonotype. The chain combines TRBV20-1 with TRBJ2-4, with D perhaps TRBD2 (6 bases). The CDR3 has 14 residues. The germline V and J ends were trimmed by 6 bases and 0 bases, with 12 bases remaining between them. CDR1 and CDR2 (germline): DFQATT, SNEGSKA (reference sequence). The CDR3 here is CSARGGLAKNIQYF. The DNA of the CDR3 is TGCAGTGCCCGAGGAGGGCTAGCCAAAAACATTCAGTACTTC.

This clonotype came up many times. The V gene is TRBV5-5, the J gene TRBJ1-1; no reliable D call. Germline V gene sequence: CDR1 SGHKS, CDR2 YYEKEE (reference sequence). Trimming shortened V by 4 bases and J by 0 bases, and 10 bases separated the two germline ends. The CDR3 is 14 amino acids. In DNA form, the CDR3 reads TGTGCCAGCAGCGCCCAGGTTGTGAACACTGAAGCTTTCTTT. Protein product: CASSAQVVNTEAFF.